The 24 T cell receptor beta chains below come from one sample, sequenced in a study of T cells of healthy individuals. TCRdb re-called the 5' RACE reads with MiXCR, one entry per CDR3 protein. The table has about 96,000 distinct CDR3 sequences, about 16% seen once. These receptors originate from a human donor in good health.

This CDR3 reads CASSLVLAGEQYF. The DNA for the CDR3 is TGCGCCAGCAGCTTGGTGCTAGCGGGGGAGCAGTACTTC. The chain links TRBV5-1 to TRBJ2-7; 9 nucleotides line up with TRBD2. The junction had 2 bases not matched to a gene; V was cut back by 0 bases and J by 7 bases. The CDR3 runs 13 residues. Germline V gene lookup returns CDR1 SGHRS and CDR2 YFSETQ.

The chain is built from TRBV19 and TRBJ1-1, with 7 bases aligning to TRBD1. CDR1 is LNHDA and CDR2 is SQIVND in the germline V gene (reference sequence). The length of the CDR3 is 13 residues. The J segment lost 3 bases and the V segment lost 9 bases, leaving 7 bases of the junction unmatched. The CDR3 DNA reads as TGTGCCAGCACGACAGGGTCGGACACTGAAGCTTTCTTT. This sequence encodes CASTTGSDTEAFF.

This clonotype was seen a handful of times. The chain joins TRBV7-9 to TRBJ2-3, with D perhaps TRBD1 or TRBD2 (5 bases each). This CDR3 contains 15 residues. The germline V gene encodes CDR1 SEHNR and CDR2 FQNEAQ (reference sequence). Between the trimmed V and J ends, which lost 8 bases and 1 base, there was a span of 16 bases. The DNA for the CDR3 is TGTGCCAGCCATAAACCGGGACGCCGCACAGATACGCAGTATTTT. Its protein product is CASHKPGRRTDTQYF.

J is TRBJ2-2 and V is TRBV18; D is undetermined. The CDR3 runs to 14 residues. Germline-derived CDR1 and CDR2 are KGHSH and LQKENI. V gave up 8 bases and J gave up 0 bases, with 10 bases separating them. In DNA form, the CDR3 reads TGTGCCAGCACCGCTCCGCCGAACACCGGGGAGCTGTTTTTT. It encodes CASTAPPNTGELFF.

In its sample, this clonotype was seen a few times. The chain joins TRBV10-3 to TRBJ2-3, with 12 nucleotides matching TRBD2. The CDR3 extends over 17 amino acids. The germline V gene encodes CDR1 ENHRY and CDR2 SYGVKD. With 4 bases clipped from V and 5 bases from J, the junction kept 10 bases outside the gene matches. The DNA of the CDR3 is TGTGCCATCAGTGGGTTCGGGACTAGCGGGCTCGGAGATACGCAGTATTTT. Its protein product is CAISGFGTSGLGDTQYF.

This clonotype was detected a few times. V and J are TRBV11-3 and TRBJ2-1; D is undetermined. CDR1 and CDR2 (germline): SGHNT, YENEEA. This CDR3 contains 14 residues. V was cut by 1 base and J by 4 bases, with 8 bases left in between. In DNA, the CDR3 is TGTGCCAGCAGCTTAGGTTCCGGGTACAATGAGCAGTTCTTC. Translation: CASSLGSGYNEQFF.

This chain connects TRBV20-1 to TRBJ2-5, with 10 bases lining up with TRBD2. The V gene end was trimmed by 5 bases and the J gene end by 5 bases; junction bases not matched to a gene: 8. Germline lookup yields CDR1 DFQATT and CDR2 SNEGSKA (reference sequence). The CDR3 is 14 amino acids. DNA of the CDR3: TGCAGTGCTTTCGCAGCGGGAGGGCCCGAGACCCAGTACTTC. Translation gives CSAFAAGGPETQYF.

V is TRBV7-2 and J is TRBJ2-1; 9 nucleotides line up with TRBD2. The CDR3 extends over 13 amino acids. Germline V CDR1 and CDR2: SGHTA, FQGNSA. J was trimmed by 7 bases and V by 8 bases; bases with no gene match: 6. Here the CDR3 reads CASGRGGQNEQFF. For the CDR3, the DNA is TGTGCCAGCGGGCGGGGGGGCCAAAATGAGCAGTTCTTC.

This clonotype was detected ten times or more. The chain couples TRBV7-3 to TRBJ2-2; 9 positions agree with TRBD2. CDR1 is SGHTA, CDR2 FQGTGA, per germline. With V trimmed by 2 bases and J by 4 bases, 2 bases remained unmatched. The CDR3 has 15 residues. DNA of the CDR3: TGTGCCAGCAGCTTAGCGGGAGGGACCACCGGGGAGCTGTTTTTT. Translated, it gives CASSLAGGTTGELFF.

V usage is TRBV6-5 and J usage is TRBJ1-1; 9 bases fit TRBD1. The CDR3 is made up of 15 amino acids. With 0 bases clipped from V and 5 bases from J, the junction kept 4 bases outside the gene matches. CDR1 and CDR2 (germline): MNHEY, SVGAGI. The DNA of the CDR3 is TGTGCCAGCAGTTACTCCAACAGGGGGCTAACTGAAGCTTTCTTT. This sequence encodes CASSYSNRGLTEAFF.

This clonotype was picked up a small number of times. This chain joins TRBV24-1 and TRBJ2-1; a possible D gene is TRBD2 (6 bases). From germline, CDR1 is KGHDR and CDR2 SFDVKD. The CDR3 spans 17 residues. Trimming took off 1 base at V and 0 bases at J, with 12 bases between the two ends. The CDR3 coding sequence is TGTGCCACCAGTGATTTCGGGGGACCCCACTCCTACAATGAGCAGTTCTTC. Translated: CATSDFGGPHSYNEQFF.

The chain couples TRBV5-5 to TRBJ2-2; D remains unclear. Germline V gene sequence: CDR1 SGHKS, CDR2 YYEKEE (reference sequence). CDR3 size: 12 residues. Trimming shortened V by 1 base and J by 6 bases, and 4 bases separated the two germline ends. The CDR3 bases are TGTGCCAGCAGCTTGATGGCCGGGGAGCTGTTTTTT. Protein sequence: CASSLMAGELFF.

This clonotype was seen repeatedly, ten times or more. The gene calls are TRBV9 and TRBJ1-5; possible D gene TRBD1, 5 bases. The CDR3 spans 13 residues. The V end lost 0 bases, the J end lost 7 bases, and 8 bases lay between the germline ends. The germline V gene has CDR1 SGDLS and CDR2 YYNGEE. This chain's CDR3 is CASSVGGEQPQHF. The CDR3, as DNA: TGTGCCAGCAGCGTAGGGGGCGAACAGCCCCAGCATTTT.

The sample holds a few counts of this clonotype. This chain joins TRBV5-5 and TRBJ1-5, with D possibly TRBD1 on 6 matching bases. The CDR3 consists of 16 residues. CDR1 SGHKS and CDR2 YYEKEE come from the germline V gene (reference sequence). Trimming cost V 6 bases and J 2 bases, with 18 bases left between them. CDR3 in amino acids: CASNEGVGFGNQPQHF. The CDR3 DNA reads as TGTGCCAGCAACGAGGGGGTGGGATTCGGCAATCAGCCCCAGCATTTT. Looking up the rest from reference TRBV5-5 and TRBJ1-5 gives the full variable domain: DAGVTQSPTHLIKTRGQQVTLRCSPISGHKSVSWYQQVLGQGPQFIFQYYEKEERGRGNFPDRFSARQFPNYSSELNVNALLLGDSALYLCASNEGVGFGNQPQHFGDGTRLSIL.

The chain has TRBV6-6 and TRBJ1-1; 9 nucleotides agree with TRBD1. Trimming removed 2 bases from V and 4 bases from J; junction bases left unmatched: 11. Germline assignment: CDR1 MNHNY and CDR2 SVGAGI (reference sequence). CDR3 size: 17 residues. This CDR3 is CASSYPGQGRLGTEAFF. The CDR3 nucleotides are TGTGCCAGCAGTTACCCGGGACAGGGAAGATTGGGCACTGAAGCTTTCTTT.

This chain uses TRBV9 with TRBJ1-6, with TRBD1 matching over 8 bases. V gave up 3 bases and J gave up 9 bases; unmatched junction bases: 8. The CDR3 loop spans 15 amino acids. From germline, CDR1 is SGDLS and CDR2 YYNGEE. The CDR3 spells CASSGARQGTSPLHF. The CDR3, as DNA: TGTGCCAGCAGCGGGGCCCGACAGGGGACTTCACCCCTCCACTTT.

The table lists this clonotype with a few counts. This chain joins TRBV25-1 and TRBJ1-5; a weak D match, TRBD1 (6 bases). Germline V gives CDR1 MGHDK, CDR2 SYGVNS. The CDR3 runs to 14 residues. Trimming stripped 1 base from V and 5 bases from J, with 9 bases between. CDR3 region: CASSEWEGDQPQHF. CDR3 nucleotide sequence: TGTGCCAGCAGTGAATGGGAGGGGGATCAGCCCCAGCATTTT.

This clonotype was detected a few times. This sequence joins TRBV9 and TRBJ2-2; 7 bases line up with TRBD1. CDR1 is SGDLS and CDR2 is YYNGEE in the germline V gene. Germline trimming cut 3 bases from V and 2 bases from J; bases unmatched to any gene: 4. This CDR3 has 15 amino acids. CDR3 loop: CASSGGQSNTGELFF. The CDR3 DNA reads as TGTGCCAGCAGCGGGGGACAGTCTAACACCGGGGAGCTGTTTTTT.

The V and J genes are TRBV28 and TRBJ2-4; tentatively, D is TRBD1 (6 bases). The CDR3 is 17 residues long. Per the germline V gene, CDR1 is MDHEN and CDR2 is SYDVKM. Trimming stripped 6 bases from V and 3 bases from J, with 21 bases between. The CDR3 bases are TGTGCCAGCAGCAGACAGGCTCAACCCACAGACAAAAACATTCAGTACTTC. Encoded protein: CASSRQAQPTDKNIQYF.

This clonotype was recorded many times. The chain joins TRBV6-6 to TRBJ1-1; D is unresolved. CDR1 is MNHNY and CDR2 is SVGAGI in the germline V gene (reference sequence). V lost 2 bases and J lost 2, with 12 bases in between. CDR3 length: 15 amino acids. Here the CDR3 reads CASSYELVGNTEAFF. The CDR3 DNA follows: TGTGCCAGCAGTTACGAGTTGGTCGGAAACACTGAAGCTTTCTTT.

The chain carries TRBV19 and TRBJ2-1, with a possible D match to TRBD2 (6 bases). The germline V gene encodes CDR1 LNHDA and CDR2 SQIVND (reference sequence). CDR3 length equals 16 residues. The V end was cut by 0 bases, the J end by 0 bases, with 9 bases between. CDR3 DNA sequence: TGTGCCAGTAGTATAGATGCGGGGTCCTCCTACAATGAGCAGTTCTTC. It specifies CASSIDAGSSYNEQFF.

This clonotype was counted a few times. The rearrangement uses TRBV28 and TRBJ1-1; D possibly corresponds to TRBD1 (6 bases). Germline assignment: CDR1 MDHEN and CDR2 SYDVKM. CDR3 size: 14 residues. With 2 bases removed from V and 3 bases from J, the gap between germline ends came to 10 bases. The CDR3 here is CASSLPTGYTEAFF. The DNA of the CDR3 is TGTGCCAGCAGTTTACCCACAGGGTACACTGAAGCTTTCTTT.

The chain uses TRBV2 and TRBJ2-7, with TRBD1 identical over 10 bases. Germline V gene data show CDR1 as SNHLY and CDR2 as FYNNEI. The CDR3 is 12 residues long. V shed 11 bases and J 9 bases; nucleotides not matched to a gene: 10. In DNA, the CDR3 is TGTGCCGGCCGGGACAGGGGAAAGGTGCAGTACTTC. This encodes CAGRDRGKVQYF.

V gene TRBV12-3 or TRBV12-4 combines with J gene TRBJ1-2; 8 bases line up with TRBD1. This CDR3 is 18 amino acids long. The V segment lost 7 bases and the J segment 3 bases; nucleotides outside the gene matches: 19. CDR3 sequence: CASTGRVWAGGADYGYTF. CDR3 nucleotide sequence: TGTGCCAGCACCGGAAGGGTGTGGGCAGGGGGCGCAGACTATGGCTACACCTTC.